Below, 20 T cell receptor beta chains from the same sample are listed, as sequenced in a study of neurological immune-mediated disorders. Via MiXCR, TCRdb re-called the 5' RACE reads, giving one row per CDR3 protein. The repertoire includes 90,000 to 150,000 distinct CDR3 sequences, about 3.2% of them detected once, and 1.3% sits in the top ten. The specimen sequenced was PBMCs. These receptors were collected from a woman in her 30s with multiple sclerosis.

There are many counts of this clonotype. This chain links TRBV5-6 with TRBJ2-7; TRBD1 matches at 12 bases. Germline V gene data show CDR1 as SGHDT and CDR2 as YYEEEE. The J segment lost 7 bases and the V segment lost 2 bases, leaving 10 bases of the junction unmatched. The CDR3 loop spans 16 amino acids. In DNA, the CDR3 is TGTGCCAGCAGCTTCGGGACAGGGGGCTATGAAAAAGAGCAGTACTTC. It codes for CASSFGTGGYEKEQYF.

This clonotype came up a few times. It is unclear where the CDR3 begins or ends on the DNA, so no DNA is shown, and the CDR3 is as TCRdb lists it. The chain joins TRBV20-1 to TRBJ1-5. The CDR3 is 14 residues long, ends included. CDR1 is DFQATT, CDR2 SNEGSKA, per germline (reference sequence). CDR3 sequence reads: CSAFGGGSNKTQNF.

This clonotype was found many times. The CDR3 DNA sequence: TGCAGTGCTCCGAGGGGGCGCGGCTATGGCTACACCTTC. Its translation: CSAPRGRGYGYTF. This chain links TRBV20-1 with TRBJ1-2; TRBD1 matches at 7 bases. CDR3 length equals 13 residues. Germline CDR1 is DFQATT and CDR2 is SNEGSKA (reference sequence). V lost 5 bases to trimming and J lost 4 bases; unmatched junction nucleotides: 7.

The sample holds many counts of this clonotype. The J gene is TRBJ2-7, the V gene TRBV19, with TRBD2 as a possible D gene (5 bases). V lost 5 bases, J lost 7 bases, and 15 bases lay in between. Germline V gene data show CDR1 as LNHDA and CDR2 as SQIVND (reference sequence). The CDR3 length is 13 residues. CDR3 in amino acids: CASSSAPPGEQYF. The CDR3 DNA reads as TGTGCCAGTAGTTCGGCTCCGCCGGGGGAGCAGTACTTC. The whole variable domain, remainder taken from reference TRBV19 and TRBJ2-7, is DGGITQSPKYLFRKEGQNVTLSCEQNLNHDAMYWYRQDPGQGLRLIYYSQIVNDFQKGDIAEGYSVSREKKESFPLTVTSAQKNPTAFYLCASSSAPPGEQYFGPGTRLTVT.

This clonotype was seen ten or more times. This chain connects TRBV15 to TRBJ2-5, with unresolved D. Germline CDR1 reads LNHNV; CDR2 reads YYDKDF (reference sequence). Trimming took off 0 bases at V and 5 bases at J, with 4 bases between the two ends. This CDR3 contains 12 residues. The CDR3 here is CATSRDFETQYF. The CDR3 coding sequence is TGTGCCACCAGCAGAGATTTCGAGACCCAGTACTTC.

The chain links TRBV6-6 to TRBJ2-2, with TRBD2 matching over 10 bases. CDR1 is MNHNY, CDR2 SVGAGI, per germline (reference sequence). This CDR3 is 13 amino acids long. V trimming: 11 bases; J trimming: 5 bases; junction bases outside the gene matches: 5. CDR3 coding DNA: TGTGCCGGAGGACTAGCGGAGACCGGGGAGCTGTTTTTT. This translates into CAGGLAETGELFF.

This clonotype appeared many times. The rearrangement joins TRBV6-5 to TRBJ2-7; D ambiguous. The CDR3 covers 16 residues. V was clipped by 2 bases and J by 3 bases, with 17 bases between them. Germline V CDR1 and CDR2: MNHEY, SVGAGI. CDR3 bases: TGTGCCAGCAGTTACACACCGGGTACACCTCACTACGAGCAGTACTTC. Encoded protein: CASSYTPGTPHYEQYF.

The count of this clonotype is one. One end of the junction is discordant with germline, which a read error may explain. The chain is built from TRBV6-6 and TRBJ1-5; D unclear. Germline V gives CDR1 MNHNY, CDR2 SVGAGI (reference sequence). This CDR3 is 15 amino acids long. The CDR3 nucleotides read TGTGCCAGCAGCCGACGGGCCACCGAGAATCAGTCCCAGCATTTT. This encodes CASSRRATENQSQHF.

This clonotype occurred many times. The V gene is TRBV6-2 or TRBV6-3, the J gene TRBJ2-7, with 9 bases identical to TRBD1. The CDR3 is made up of 15 amino acids. J was trimmed by 1 base and V by 6 bases; bases with no gene match: 7. The V gene's germline CDR1 is MNHEY and CDR2 SVGEGT. CDR3 sequence (DNA): TGTGCCAGCAGAGACCGGGACAGGGTTTCCTACGAGCAGTACTTC. Protein product: CASRDRDRVSYEQYF.

This clonotype has at least ten counts. The chain recombines TRBV19 with TRBJ2-7; no firm D call. Per the germline V gene, CDR1 is LNHDA and CDR2 is SQIVND (reference sequence). The CDR3 runs to 10 residues. V lost 4 bases to trimming and J lost 3 bases, with 1 base between them. The DNA of the CDR3 is TGTGCCAGTAGTAGCTACGAGCAGTACTTC. Translating gives CASSSYEQYF.

This clonotype was counted many times. The rearrangement joins TRBV20-1 to TRBJ1-1, with a possible D match to TRBD1 (5 bases). Trimming took off 0 bases at V and 11 bases at J, with 10 bases between the two ends. Germline loops: CDR1 DFQATT, CDR2 SNEGSKA (reference sequence). CDR3 length: 11 residues. CDR3 protein: CSARDRVGAFF. In DNA, the CDR3 is TGCAGTGCTAGAGACAGGGTAGGGGCTTTCTTT.

This clonotype was picked up many times. The chain carries TRBV18 and TRBJ1-4; D gene unclear. CDR1 and CDR2 from the germline V gene are KGHSH and LQKENI. V gave up 2 bases and J gave up 0 bases, with 10 bases separating them. This CDR3 region has 16 residues. CDR3 DNA sequence: TGTGCCAGCTCACCAGAGACACTTTCAACTAATGAAAAACTGTTTTTT. Its protein product is CASSPETLSTNEKLFF.

This clonotype was seen many times. The chain is built from TRBV4-3 and TRBJ2-1, with 12 bases fitting TRBD2. With V trimmed by 5 bases and J by 10 bases, 6 bases remained unmatched. The CDR3 consists of 14 residues. Germline loops: CDR1 LGHNA, CDR2 YSLEER. CDR3 sequence reads: CASSGGLAGIEQFF. The CDR3, as DNA: TGCGCCAGCAGCGGAGGACTAGCGGGGATAGAGCAGTTCTTC.

This clonotype came up many times. The genes are TRBV9 and TRBJ1-1; no reliable D call. Germline values: CDR1 SGDLS, CDR2 YYNGEE. V was trimmed by 0 bases and J by 3 bases, leaving 12 bases between them. This CDR3 has 15 residues. The DNA for the CDR3 is TGTGCCAGCAGCGTAGATCCGGGAAGGGACACTGAAGCTTTCTTT. Translating it yields CASSVDPGRDTEAFF.

The chain couples TRBV7-2 to TRBJ2-5; D may be TRBD2 (6 bases). Trimming cost V 5 bases and J 1 base, with 11 bases left between them. Per germline, CDR1 SGHTA and CDR2 FQGNSA. The CDR3 contains 14 residues. The CDR3 bases are TGTGCCAGCAGCCGGGACTCCTCCCAAGAGACCCAGTACTTC. It yields the protein CASSRDSSQETQYF.

The sample holds many counts of this clonotype. This chain joins TRBV20-1 and TRBJ2-5, with D maybe TRBD2 (7 bases). The germline CDR1 and CDR2 sequences are DFQATT and SNEGSKA (reference sequence). The CDR3 runs 14 residues. Trimming removed 1 base at V and 5 bases at J, with 14 bases between. CDR3: CSARVGGGEETQYF. The CDR3 nucleotides are TGCAGTGCTAGAGTAGGCGGGGGCGAGGAGACCCAGTACTTC.

This clonotype was counted ten times or more. This sequence joins TRBV7-2 and TRBJ1-1; D remains unclear. Trimming cost V 5 bases and J 1 base, with 11 bases left between them. This CDR3 is 14 amino acids long. The germline V gene encodes CDR1 SGHTA and CDR2 FQGNSA. CDR3 amino acids: CASSLSLGNTEAFF. In DNA, the CDR3 is TGTGCCAGCAGCCTCTCGCTAGGGAACACTGAAGCTTTCTTT.

This clonotype was picked up many times. The chain uses TRBV12-3 or TRBV12-4 and TRBJ1-2; D is uncertain. V lost 5 bases to trimming and J lost 6 bases, with 10 bases between them. The CDR3 runs to 12 residues. Written as DNA, the CDR3 is TGTGCCAGCAGTGTATTCACGGATGGCTACACCTTC. It yields the protein CASSVFTDGYTF.

This clonotype was found a few times. This clone may be a read error of a much larger clone one base away. The V gene is TRBV29-1, the J gene TRBJ2-7, with D perhaps TRBD1 (6 bases). V was cut by 6 bases and J by 5 bases, with 11 bases left in between. Looked up from germline, CDR1 is SQVTM and CDR2 is ANQGSEA. The CDR3 has 11 amino acids. CDR3 nucleotides: TGCAGCGTGGTGGACAGCAACGAGCAGTACTTC. Encoded protein: CSVVDSNEQYF.

This clonotype was recorded many times. The chain joins TRBV20-1 to TRBJ1-1; tentatively, D is TRBD1 (5 bases). The CDR3 runs to 15 residues. V lost 0 bases, J lost 5 bases, and 16 bases lay in between. Germline-derived CDR1 and CDR2 are DFQATT and SNEGSKA (reference sequence). The DNA for the CDR3 is TGCAGTGCTAGAGATATTTTTGGGGGTGGGACTGAAGCTTTCTTT. The encoded protein is CSARDIFGGGTEAFF.